The 13 T cell receptor beta chains listed next were all sequenced from one sample in a study of blood T cells in healthy people across ages. Primers used in a second PCR of roughly 6 to 12 cycles were a sample-barcoded 5' primer and a J-beta primer mix. TCRdb re-analysed the 5' RACE reads in MiXCR, keeping a single row per CDR3 protein. In the table there are 1,100,000 or so distinct CDR3 sequences, around 43% of which are singletons. Material for sequencing was blood. The receptors were gathered from a woman aged 55-70 years in good health.

This clonotype was found a few times. The genes are TRBV4-2 and TRBJ2-1, with 10 bases aligning to TRBD1. Germline V CDR1 and CDR2: LGHNA, YNFKEQ. This CDR3 comprises 16 residues. The V segment lost 3 bases and the J segment 9 bases; nucleotides outside the gene matches: 11. The CDR3 is CASSQTRDRGNGEQFF. CDR3 nucleotides: TGTGCCAGCAGCCAGACCCGGGACAGGGGTAACGGTGAGCAGTTCTTC.

The gene calls are TRBV7-2 and TRBJ2-7, with no clear D. Between the trimmed V and J ends, which lost 5 bases and 0 bases, there was a span of 14 bases. The germline CDR1 and CDR2 sequences are SGHTA and FQGNSA. This CDR3 has 15 residues. Written as DNA, the CDR3 is TGTGCCAGCAGCCTCCTGTGGTCTAGCTCCTACGAGCAGTACTTC. This codes for CASSLLWSSSYEQYF.

The chain joins TRBV6-1 to TRBJ2-7; 8 bases align to TRBD1. V was clipped by 6 bases and J by 7 bases; unmatched bases: 20. This CDR3 is built from 17 residues. Germline V gene lookup returns CDR1 MNHNS and CDR2 SASEGT. The CDR3 here is CASSHPVGRGPNNEQYF. The CDR3 DNA reads as TGTGCCAGCAGCCATCCCGTGGGCAGGGGGCCCAACAATGAGCAGTACTTC.

This clonotype has more than one count but fewer than ten. The chain employs TRBV20-1 and TRBJ2-7; D uncertain. There are 12 residues in the CDR3. Germline CDR1 is DFQATT and CDR2 is SNEGSKA (reference sequence). V shed 2 bases and J shed 3 bases, with 8 bases lying between them. CDR3: CSARISGYEQYF. CDR3 DNA sequence: TGCAGTGCTAGAATTTCCGGCTACGAGCAGTACTTC.

This sequence joins TRBV7-8 and TRBJ1-6; tentative D call: TRBD1 (6 bases). CDR1 and CDR2 from the germline V gene are SGHVS and FQNEAQ. This CDR3 spans 16 amino acids. Trimming removed 3 bases at V and 4 bases at J, with 13 bases between. CDR3 region: CASSFGGGPYNSPLHF. The CDR3 bases are TGTGCCAGCAGCTTTGGAGGGGGGCCTTATAATTCACCCCTCCACTTT. The whole variable domain, filled in from reference TRBV7-8 and TRBJ1-6, reads GAGVSQSPRYKVAKRGQDVALRCDPISGHVSLFWYQQALGQGPEFLTYFQNEAQLDKSGLPSDRFFAERPEGSVSTLKIQRTQQEDSAVYLCASSFGGGPYNSPLHFGNGTRLTVT.

This clonotype was detected a few times. The chain is built from TRBV20-1 and TRBJ2-1; TRBD1 or TRBD2 may be the D gene (5 bases each). This CDR3 has 15 amino acids. V was shortened by 0 bases and J by 0 bases, with 9 bases between the two germline ends. Germline V gene lookup returns CDR1 DFQATT and CDR2 SNEGSKA (reference sequence). CDR3 in DNA: TGCAGTGCTAGAGATGGGACCAGCTCCTACAATGAGCAGTTCTTC. Residues: CSARDGTSSYNEQFF.

The genes are TRBV27 and TRBJ1-6; D is perhaps TRBD1 (5 bases). Germline V lookup: CDR1 MNHEY, CDR2 SMNVEV (reference sequence). CDR3 length: 16 amino acids. Trimming left V 2 bases short and J 0 bases short, with 8 bases between. In DNA form, the CDR3 reads TGTGCCAGCAGTTTAGGGACGAGCTCCTATAATTCACCCCTCCACTTT. It is translated as CASSLGTSSYNSPLHF.

The rearrangement joins TRBV7-9 to TRBJ2-5; 9 bases align to TRBD1. The CDR3 sequence is 14 residues long. The germline V gene encodes CDR1 SEHNR and CDR2 FQNEAQ (reference sequence). Trimming removed 6 bases from V and 5 bases from J; junction bases left unmatched: 7. The CDR3 DNA follows: TGTGCCAGCAGTCACACAGGGGGCCTGGAGACCCAGTACTTC. Translating gives CASSHTGGLETQYF.

This clonotype was observed a handful of times. The gene calls are TRBV2 and TRBJ2-3; D unresolved. Trimming shortened V by 5 bases and J by 0 bases, and 15 bases separated the two germline ends. The CDR3 loop spans 16 amino acids. Germline-derived CDR1 and CDR2 are SNHLY and FYNNEI. This chain's CDR3 is CASSYYNPSSTDTQYF. DNA for the CDR3: TGTGCCAGCAGTTACTATAACCCATCCAGCACAGATACGCAGTATTTT.

This clonotype was recorded a few times. This sequence joins TRBV6-5 and TRBJ1-1, with D perhaps TRBD1 (5 bases). This CDR3 comprises 18 residues. Germline V gene lookup returns CDR1 MNHEY and CDR2 SVGAGI. V dropped 0 bases and J dropped 0 bases, with 17 bases sitting between them. CDR3 bases: TGTGCCAGCAGTTACTCGGTCCACCCCCAGGGACTGAACACTGAAGCTTTCTTT. It is translated as CASSYSVHPQGLNTEAFF.

This chain uses TRBV4-2 with TRBJ2-7, with 10 positions matching TRBD2. The CDR3 loop spans 18 amino acids. In germline, CDR1 is LGHNA, CDR2 YNFKEQ. The V and J ends lost 0 bases and 3 bases, in that order; junction bases with no gene match: 11. CDR3 sequence reads: CASSQDSLAGVGLYEQYF. In nucleotides, the CDR3 is TGTGCCAGCAGCCAAGACAGCCTAGCGGGAGTGGGGCTCTACGAGCAGTACTTC.

This clonotype was detected only a few times. The chain uses TRBV19 and TRBJ2-1; D is ambiguous. Germline CDR1 is LNHDA and CDR2 is SQIVND (reference sequence). V lost 4 bases to trimming and J lost 2 bases, with 6 bases between them. This CDR3 region has 13 residues. DNA for the CDR3: TGTGCCAGTAGTACCCCCACCTACAATGAGCAGTTCTTC. It translates to CASSTPTYNEQFF. The whole variable domain, filled in from reference TRBV19 and TRBJ2-1, reads DGGITQSPKYLFRKEGQNVTLSCEQNLNHDAMYWYRQDPGQGLRLIYYSQIVNDFQKGDIAEGYSVSREKKESFPLTVTSAQKNPTAFYLCASSTPTYNEQFFGPGTRLTVL.

This sequence joins TRBV5-1 and TRBJ1-5; a possible D gene is TRBD1 (5 bases). This CDR3 contains 14 residues. Deletions cut 4 bases from V and 7 bases from J, with 15 bases between. The V gene's germline CDR1 is SGHRS and CDR2 YFSETQ. The CDR3 DNA reads TGCGCCAGCAGCCCATCAGGGTTATCACAGCCCCAGCATTTT. Its translation is CASSPSGLSQPQHF.